This section outlines one T cell receptor (beta chain) sequence together with its context. The antigen it recognizes is unknown. Base qualities are not recorded, but no much larger clone differs from it by a single base. These data are taken from a study of cytomegalovirus exposure and HLA in healthy donors (dated by TCRdb to 2017 to 2019). The study in broad terms: According to an earlier analysis of a few hundred of the donors, some 170 million T cells yielded 90 million to 130 million unique TCR beta sequences and less than 300 Gb of sequence data. About 310 gigabases of sequencing data and some 85 million unique TCR sequences were included in an early release covering under 650 HLA-typed donors. Among the roughly 400 genotyped donors, approximately 77% belonged to the genetic ancestry cluster associated with self-reported Caucasian donors. The study was designed to test whether signatures of past pathogen exposure could be identified by cataloging public T cell receptors. The study profiled the T cell repertoires of hundreds of subjects by immunosequencing and related them to cytomegalovirus serostatus. Along with the approximately 650-subject first cohort, a separate validation cohort of some 130 different subjects was used. To predict cytomegalovirus infection status, the study combined high-throughput TCR immunosequencing, statistical association of individual TCRs with disease status, and machine learning. In a later analysis, previously published TCR beta repertoires from 500 to 750 donors were re-analyzed and high-resolution HLA genotyping was added so that TCR occurrence patterns could be studied. Rather than drawing on any new phenotypic data, the later analysis identified candidate immune exposures from TCR beta sequences and the way those sequences occurred across donors. In an earlier analysis of 587 of the donors, high-throughput TCR beta sequencing was used to judge whether each TCR beta V gene segment behaved as functional or pseudogenic. Donor age, sex, ethnicity and CMV serostatus were compiled together with the repertoire data. In a later genetic analysis, genome-wide SNP genotypes for 398 of the 666 donors were used, and that subset was treated as a discovery cohort. All discovery cohort repertoires had been generated using a single sequencing platform. HLA typing covered class I and class II loci at four-digit resolution. The number of typed donors differed by locus: 629-630 for A, B, C, DRB1 and DQB1; 522 for DQA1; over 600 for DPA1; and around 450 for DPB1. Several DR-DQ haplotypes were handled as single units for association and clustering because linkage in the cohort was strong. Among 398 genotyped donors of the cohort, an average of roughly 240,000 unique TCR beta nucleotide sequences were sequenced per donor, around 18% of them non-productive. Study-wide conclusions, independent of this receptor: According to a later analysis, most CMV-associated TCR beta chains appeared to be HLA-restricted, and the HLA associations seemed to be driven largely by CMV exposure. Because HLA typing was missing for some donors at each locus, association tests included only the typed subset. This cohort had only TCR beta chains sequenced, and the lack of alpha or paired-chain data limited which features could be detected. A later analysis found that HLA-associated TCR beta chains were more clonally expanded and had lower generation probabilities than equally common non-associated chains. According to a later genetic analysis, donors in an Asian-associated ancestry cluster had fewer N-insertions in productive TCRs than the approximately 700-donor mean. V-gene and J-gene trimming of TCR beta chains was associated with a missense DCLRE1C variant in a later genetic analysis, and the association was replicated in an independent cohort. In an earlier analysis of a few hundred of the donors, most TCR beta V segments were observed in productive rearrangements about 90% or about 30% of the time, broadly matching IMGT annotations. A later analysis found that TCR association rates varied across HLA loci, with DRB1 alleles showing the most associated TCRs and HLA-C alleles the fewest. Several of the top co-occurrence clusters appeared to be linked to parvovirus B19, influenza, CMV and Epstein-Barr virus, according to a later analysis. The 87-base-pair reads could not distinguish some IMGT-functional V segments, including TRBV6-2 and TRBV6-3, so those segments were excluded. Strong co-occurrence of HLA alleles, especially DR and DQ, made assigning TCR associations to individual alleles difficult. Roughly uniform sequencing depth across donors was assumed in presence/absence analyses, although this assumption may not hold. CMV serostatus was the only immune exposure information available for the cohort. A cluster of highly shared sequence variants was judged likely to represent a technical artifact of the sequencing pipeline. Most TCR sequences were observed very rarely across donors, whereas some public TCRs were present in many individuals. A further reported finding was that TCR beta sequences accurately predicted the HLA-A and HLA-B alleles for most subjects in the first cohort. The authors suggested that the approach could potentially be generalized to other disease states and immunological phenotypes. Over 15 rarely observed V segments, including chromosome 9 orphons, were excluded from the earlier analysis of about 500 of the donors because counts were too low. The study listed around 160 TCR beta chains as associated with cytomegalovirus. In both the original and validation cohorts, the classifier was reported to diagnose cytomegalovirus status with high specificity and sensitivity. Correlated functional status among segregating V segments might be attributable to linkage disequilibrium, but an unknown experimental factor could not be ruled out. In a later analysis, about 17,000 TCR beta sequences were associated with specific HLA alleles at a false discovery rate of 0.05. In vitro tests confirmed that three of the cytomegalovirus-associated TCR beta chains recognize cytomegalovirus antigens.

V is cut by 1 base and J by 5 bases, and the space between the germline ends is 18 bases. The germline V gene supplies CDR1 LGHNA and CDR2 YSLEER. Reading from cysteine to phenylalanine, the CDR3 counts 18 amino acids. Only the CDR3 DNA is retained, 54 bases long and in frame from the first base. The cohort was made up of approximately 700 healthy bone marrow donors. At the time of sampling, every cohort member was nominally healthy, though immune exposures that went unrecorded were likely present. The donor tested CMV seropositive, placing the donor among the approximately 310 seropositive members of the cohort. A peripheral blood sample was collected from each donor, and TCR beta sequencing was performed on peripheral blood mononuclear cells. Genomic DNA extraction from the blood cell samples was performed with the Qiagen DNeasy Blood Extraction Kit. The library was generated by the immunoSEQ multiplex PCR assay. The multiplex PCR relied on a mix of 60 forward primers for TCR Vbeta segments and 13 reverse primers for TCR Jbeta segments. A multiplex PCR assay on genomic DNA amplified the CDR3 region of rearranged TCR beta genes. On the Illumina HiSeq System, the amplified TCR beta libraries were sequenced as 87-base-pair reads. As for the original processing: A later analysis counted approximately 76 million unique TCR beta chains across the 600 to 850 repertoires, and 9 million to 14 million of these chains were shared by at least two donors. To remove PCR and sequencing errors, raw reads were error-corrected and collapsed into unique sequences using a nearest-neighbor algorithm that merged closely related sequences. Alignment of CDR3 sequences to IMGT reference sequences was used to assign V, D and J gene segments. For a sequence to be retained, a match of at least six nucleotides was required to both a V gene segment and a J gene segment. A rearrangement was called productive if the CDR3 had no stop codons and remained in frame with V and J, and every other rearrangement was called non-productive. Following IMGT convention, CDR3 was defined as the stretch from the second conserved V-encoded cysteine up to the conserved J-encoded phenylalanine. Sequences without an unambiguous match to a single V gene segment were excluded from the earlier analysis of approximately 560 of the donors. In an earlier analysis of a few hundred of the donors, V segments were called functional above 56.7% productive rearrangements and were called segregating when the between-donor standard deviation exceeded 5%. To diagnose cytomegalovirus status from the catalog of TCR beta chain sequences, a statistical classification framework was built. In a later analysis, TCR nucleotide sequences were compared against IMGT/GENE-DB human TR gene sequences so that V and J genes could be assigned. In a later analysis, CDR3 sequences and most-parsimonious VDJ recombination scenarios were assigned using the TCRdist pipeline. In a later analysis, every TCR beta chain was defined by the combination of its CDR3 amino acid sequence and its V-gene family, and reads without a unique V-gene family were dropped. As a way to deal with suspected cross-contamination and a sequencing artifact, a later analysis dropped roughly 600 nucleotide sequences that were highly shared and had low generation probability. A later analysis calculated a clonal expansion index for each public chain from normalized within-repertoire ranks of inferred template counts. In a later analysis, generation probabilities were computed with a VDJ recombination model fitted to out-of-frame rearrangements, and the resulting probabilities were checked against IGoR. A later analysis scored TCR-TCR, TCR-HLA and TCR-CMV co-occurrence with hypergeometric tests, applying a repertoire-size bias correction to TCR pairs. To estimate false discovery rates, a later analysis permuted the HLA or CMV assignments 20 times. In a later analysis, co-occurring TCRs were grouped with DBSCAN, and TCRdist sequence similarity was added when clustering was performed within HLA-allele-positive subsets. For co-occurrence clustering, repertoires with fewer than 30,000 or more than 120,000 public chains were excluded, along with about five repertoires with anomalous nucleotide sharing. In its TCRdb copy, this immuneACCESS table keeps in-frame sequences only and misses some clones. Where compared with another copy, unresolved V genes explain less than half of these, and the others have no known cause. V and J calls and clone size follow that table, whereas D and trimming were derived from the DNA. The sample profile shows 200,000 to 300,000 clones; roughly 86% of them were found once. The top ten hold approximately 2% of the sample.

Material for sequencing was PBMCs. Rearrangement joined TRBV4-3 to TRBJ2-6; tentative D gene TRBD1, with 5 bases matching. This clonotype originated in a woman aged 40-49 years in good health and CMV-seropositive. This receptor has the CDR3 CASSQAVVGQGRANVLTF. The nucleotide sequence is TGCGCCAGCAGCCAAGCTGTAGTGGGCCAGGGAAGGGCCAACGTCCTGACTTTC.